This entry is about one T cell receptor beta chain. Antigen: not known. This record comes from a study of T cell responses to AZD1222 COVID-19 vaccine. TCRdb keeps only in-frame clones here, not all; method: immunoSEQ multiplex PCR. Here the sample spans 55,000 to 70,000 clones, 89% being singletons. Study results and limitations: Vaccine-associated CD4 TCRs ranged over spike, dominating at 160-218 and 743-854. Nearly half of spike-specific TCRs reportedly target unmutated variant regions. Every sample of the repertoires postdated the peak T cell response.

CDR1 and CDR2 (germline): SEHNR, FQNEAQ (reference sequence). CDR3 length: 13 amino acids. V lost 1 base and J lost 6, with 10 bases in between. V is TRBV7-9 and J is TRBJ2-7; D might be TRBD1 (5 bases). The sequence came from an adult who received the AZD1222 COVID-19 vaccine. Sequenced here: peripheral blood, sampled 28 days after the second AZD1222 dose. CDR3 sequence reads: CASSLGGLPEQYF. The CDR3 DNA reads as TGTGCCAGCAGCTTAGGGGGCCTCCCCGAGCAGTACTTC.